This TCR beta chain was sequenced for a study of beta chain features in type 1 diabetes. Findings of the study overall: Among all four CD4+ subsets, Type 1 diabetes patients had TCRB CDR3s that were moderately but significantly shorter.

The isolated RNA, all of it, was reverse transcribed, so expressed TCRB transcripts were what got sequenced. The data were produced by immunoSEQ multiplex PCR, yet TCRdb's version contains in-frame clones alone and is incomplete. The repertoire consists of about 120,000 clones, with roughly 15% occurring once and the leading ten covering approximately 2.2%. The ends lost 5 bases at V and 4 bases at J; junction bases unmatched: 13. The CDR3 runs 16 residues. Germline CDR1 reads SGDLS; CDR2 reads YYNGEE. This clone was found many times. The antigen is undetermined. The TCR originated in a man under 40 with type 1 diabetes. Sequencing was done on a sample of central memory CD4+ T cells from blood. The chain carries TRBV9 and TRBJ2-3; 7 nucleotides match TRBD1. DNA for the CDR3: TGTGCCAGCAGTGCATTTTCCGGGACAGATGCAGATACGCAGTATTTT. Amino acid sequence: CASSAFSGTDADTQYF.